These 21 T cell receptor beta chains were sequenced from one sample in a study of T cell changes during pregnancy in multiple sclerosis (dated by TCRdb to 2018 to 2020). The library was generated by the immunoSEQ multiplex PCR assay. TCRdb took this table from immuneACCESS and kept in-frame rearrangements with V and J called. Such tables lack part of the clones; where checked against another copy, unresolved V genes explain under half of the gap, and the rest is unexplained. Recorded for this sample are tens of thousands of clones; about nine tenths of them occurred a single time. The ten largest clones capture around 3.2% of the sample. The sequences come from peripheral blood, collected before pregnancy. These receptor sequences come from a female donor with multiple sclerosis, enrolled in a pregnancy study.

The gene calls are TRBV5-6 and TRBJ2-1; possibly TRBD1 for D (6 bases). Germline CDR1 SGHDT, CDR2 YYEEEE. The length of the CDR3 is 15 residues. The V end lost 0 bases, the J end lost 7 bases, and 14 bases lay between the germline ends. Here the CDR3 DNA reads TGTGCCAGCAGCTTGGAAATACAGGGCGTAAATGAGCAGTTCTTC. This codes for CASSLEIQGVNEQFF. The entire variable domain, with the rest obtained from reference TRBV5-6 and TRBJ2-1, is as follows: DAGVTQSPTHLIKTRGQQVTLRCSPKSGHDTVSWYQQALGQGPQFIFQYYEEEERQRGNFPDRFSGHQFPNYSSELNVNALLLGDSALYLCASSLEIQGVNEQFFGPGTRLTVL.

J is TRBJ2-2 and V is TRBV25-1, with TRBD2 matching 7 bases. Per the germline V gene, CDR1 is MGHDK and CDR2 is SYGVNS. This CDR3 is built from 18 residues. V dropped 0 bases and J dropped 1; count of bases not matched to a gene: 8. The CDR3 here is CASSEYKSASGNTGELFF. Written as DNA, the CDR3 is TGTGCCAGCAGTGAATATAAATCGGCTAGCGGGAACACCGGGGAGCTGTTTTTT.

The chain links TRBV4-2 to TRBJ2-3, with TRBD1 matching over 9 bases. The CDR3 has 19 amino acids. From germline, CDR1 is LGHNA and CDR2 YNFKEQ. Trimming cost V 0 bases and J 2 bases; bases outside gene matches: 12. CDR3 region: CASSQDKGKGQGITDTQYF. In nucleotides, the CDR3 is TGTGCCAGCAGCCAAGATAAGGGCAAGGGACAGGGAATCACAGATACGCAGTATTTT.

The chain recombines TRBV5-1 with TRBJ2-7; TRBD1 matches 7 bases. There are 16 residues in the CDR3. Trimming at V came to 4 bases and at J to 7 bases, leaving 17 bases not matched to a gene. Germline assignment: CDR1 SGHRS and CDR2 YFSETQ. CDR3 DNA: TGCGCCAGCAGCCAGTTAGGTGGACAGGTTTTAGGGGAGCAGTACTTC. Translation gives CASSQLGGQVLGEQYF.

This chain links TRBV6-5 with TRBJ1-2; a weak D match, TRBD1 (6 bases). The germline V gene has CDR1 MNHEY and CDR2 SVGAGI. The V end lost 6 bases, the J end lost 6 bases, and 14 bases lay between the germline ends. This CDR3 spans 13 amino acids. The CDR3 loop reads CASRPNRENGYTF. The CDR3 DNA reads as TGTGCCAGCAGGCCTAACAGGGAGAATGGCTACACCTTC.

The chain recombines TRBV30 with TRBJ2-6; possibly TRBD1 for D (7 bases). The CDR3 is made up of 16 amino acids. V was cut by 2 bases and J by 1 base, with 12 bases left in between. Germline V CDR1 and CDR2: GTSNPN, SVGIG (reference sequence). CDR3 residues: CAWSPQGRSGANVLTF. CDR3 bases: TGTGCCTGGAGTCCACAGGGGAGGTCTGGGGCCAACGTCCTGACTTTC.

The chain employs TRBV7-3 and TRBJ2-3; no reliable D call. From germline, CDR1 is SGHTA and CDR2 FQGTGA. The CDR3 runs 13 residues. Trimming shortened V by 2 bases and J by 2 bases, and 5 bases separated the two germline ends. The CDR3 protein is CASSLDSTDTQYF. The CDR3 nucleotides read TGTGCCAGCAGCTTAGACTCCACAGATACGCAGTATTTT.

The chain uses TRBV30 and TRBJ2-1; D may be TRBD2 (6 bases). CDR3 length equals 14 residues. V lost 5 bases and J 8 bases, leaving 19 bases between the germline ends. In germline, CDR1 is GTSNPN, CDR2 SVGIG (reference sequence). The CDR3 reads CAWEGPGRVYEQFF. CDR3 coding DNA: TGTGCCTGGGAGGGCCCCGGGAGAGTATATGAGCAGTTCTTC.

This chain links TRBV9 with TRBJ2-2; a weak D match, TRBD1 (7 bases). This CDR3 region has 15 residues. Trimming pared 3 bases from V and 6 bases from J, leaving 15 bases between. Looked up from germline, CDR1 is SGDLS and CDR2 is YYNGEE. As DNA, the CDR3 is TGTGCCAGCAGCGGAACAGGGGCGGGATCCGGGGAGCTGTTTTTT. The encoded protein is CASSGTGAGSGELFF.

CDR3 nucleotide sequence: TGTGCCAGTAGCTCTACTAGCGGGGTAAAAGAGACCCAGTACTTC. As protein: CASSSTSGVKETQYF. V is TRBV19 and J is TRBJ2-5, with TRBD2 matching 10 bases. With 6 bases clipped from V and 3 bases from J, the junction kept 7 bases outside the gene matches. The germline CDR1 and CDR2 sequences are LNHDA and SQIVND (reference sequence). This CDR3 has 15 amino acids.

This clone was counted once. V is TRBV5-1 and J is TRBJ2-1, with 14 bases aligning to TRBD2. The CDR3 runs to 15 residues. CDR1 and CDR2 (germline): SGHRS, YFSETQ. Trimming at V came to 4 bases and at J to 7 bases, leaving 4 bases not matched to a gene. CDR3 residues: CASSLGTSGSNEQFF. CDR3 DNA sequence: TGCGCCAGCAGCCTCGGGACTAGCGGGAGTAATGAGCAGTTCTTC. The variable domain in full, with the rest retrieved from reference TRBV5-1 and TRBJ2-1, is KAGVTQTPRYLIKTRGQQVTLSCSPISGHRSVSWYQQTPGQGLQFLFEYFSETQRNKGNFPGRFSGRQFSNSRSEMNVSTLELGDSALYLCASSLGTSGSNEQFFGPGTRLTVL.

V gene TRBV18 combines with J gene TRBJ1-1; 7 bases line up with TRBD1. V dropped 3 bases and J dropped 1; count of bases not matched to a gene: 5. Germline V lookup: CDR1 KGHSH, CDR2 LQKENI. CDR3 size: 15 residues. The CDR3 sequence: CASSPDRVGNTEAFF. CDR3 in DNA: TGTGCCAGCTCACCCGACAGGGTGGGGAACACTGAAGCTTTCTTT.

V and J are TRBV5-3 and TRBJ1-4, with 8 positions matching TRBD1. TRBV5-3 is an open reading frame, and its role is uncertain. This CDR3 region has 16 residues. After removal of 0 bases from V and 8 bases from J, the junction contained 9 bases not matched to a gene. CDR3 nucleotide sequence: TGTGCCAGAAGCTTGGTATCAACAGGGGGTAACGAAAAACTGTTTTTT. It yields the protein CARSLVSTGGNEKLFF.

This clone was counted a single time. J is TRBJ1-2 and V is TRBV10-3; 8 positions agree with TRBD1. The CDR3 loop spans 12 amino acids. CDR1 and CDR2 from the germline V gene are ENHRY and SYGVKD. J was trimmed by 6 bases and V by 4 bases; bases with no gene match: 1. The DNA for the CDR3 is TGTGCCATCAGTGGGGACAGGAATGGCTACACCTTC. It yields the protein CAISGDRNGYTF.

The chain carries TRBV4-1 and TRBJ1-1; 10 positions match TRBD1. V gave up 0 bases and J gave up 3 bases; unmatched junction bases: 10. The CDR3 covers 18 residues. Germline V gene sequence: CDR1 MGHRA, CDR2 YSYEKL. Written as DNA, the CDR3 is TGCGCCAGCAGCCAAGATCGTCACAGGGGGACAGGGGACACTGAAGCTTTCTTT. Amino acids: CASSQDRHRGTGDTEAFF.

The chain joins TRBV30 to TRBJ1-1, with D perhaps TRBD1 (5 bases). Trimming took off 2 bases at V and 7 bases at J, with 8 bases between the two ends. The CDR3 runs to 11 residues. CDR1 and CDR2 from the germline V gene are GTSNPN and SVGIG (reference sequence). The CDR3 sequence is CAWSSQVEAFF. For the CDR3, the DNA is TGTGCCTGGAGTTCACAGGTTGAAGCTTTCTTT.

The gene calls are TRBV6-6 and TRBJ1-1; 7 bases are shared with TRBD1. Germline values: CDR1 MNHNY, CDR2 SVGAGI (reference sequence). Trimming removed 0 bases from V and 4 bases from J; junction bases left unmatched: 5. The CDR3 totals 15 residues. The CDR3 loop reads CASSYSSQGGTEAFF. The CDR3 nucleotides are TGTGCCAGCAGTTACTCAAGCCAGGGGGGCACTGAAGCTTTCTTT.

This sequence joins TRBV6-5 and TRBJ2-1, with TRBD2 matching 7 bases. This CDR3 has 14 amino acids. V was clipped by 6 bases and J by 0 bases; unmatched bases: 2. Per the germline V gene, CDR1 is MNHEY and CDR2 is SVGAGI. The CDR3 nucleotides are TGTGCCAGCAGGAGGACTAGCTCCTACAATGAGCAGTTCTTC. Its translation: CASRRTSSYNEQFF.

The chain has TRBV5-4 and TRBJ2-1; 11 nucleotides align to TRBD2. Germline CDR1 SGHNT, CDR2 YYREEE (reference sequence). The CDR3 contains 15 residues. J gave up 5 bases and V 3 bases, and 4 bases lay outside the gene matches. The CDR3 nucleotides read TGTGCCAGCAGCTCGCTAGCGGGGGGCAACAATGAGCAGTTCTTC. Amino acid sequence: CASSSLAGGNNEQFF.

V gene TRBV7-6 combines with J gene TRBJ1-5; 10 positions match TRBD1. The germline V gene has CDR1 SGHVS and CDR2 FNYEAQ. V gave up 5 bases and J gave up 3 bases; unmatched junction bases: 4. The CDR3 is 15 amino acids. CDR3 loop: CASSPRQGANQPQHF. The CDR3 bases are TGTGCCAGCAGCCCCCGACAGGGGGCCAATCAGCCCCAGCATTTT.

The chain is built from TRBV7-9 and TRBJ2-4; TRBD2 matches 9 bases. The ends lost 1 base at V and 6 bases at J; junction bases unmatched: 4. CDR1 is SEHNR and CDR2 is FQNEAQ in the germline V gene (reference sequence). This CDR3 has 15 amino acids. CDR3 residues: CASSLGTSAGNIQYF. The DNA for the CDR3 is TGTGCCAGCAGCTTAGGGACTAGCGCGGGAAACATTCAGTACTTC.